Following are 5 T cell receptor beta chains from one sample sequenced in a study of sequential checkpoint blockade in melanoma. As to treatment: randomized to nivolumab then ipilimumab (arm A) or the reverse (arm B). The data were produced by immunoSEQ multiplex PCR, yet TCRdb's version contains in-frame clones alone and is incomplete. Here the sample spans approximately 26,000 clones, roughly 76% being singletons. Material: CD8+ T cells sorted from blood (inferred from file names), obtained from a patient given nivolumab and ipilimumab in sequence. Receptors originate from a human donor with melanoma.

The chain uses TRBV28 and TRBJ1-6; no clear D gene. CDR3 length equals 14 residues. Deletions cut 3 bases from V and 6 bases from J, with 9 bases between. CDR1 and CDR2 from the germline V gene are MDHEN and SYDVKM. As DNA, the CDR3 is TGTGCCAGCAGTTTGGAGGGAGGTAATTCACCCCTCCACTTT. It yields the protein CASSLEGGNSPLHF.

This chain uses TRBV29-1 with TRBJ1-1, with TRBD1 identical over 7 bases. From germline, CDR1 is SQVTM and CDR2 ANQGSEA. The CDR3 sequence is 12 residues long. The J segment lost 5 bases and the V segment lost 6 bases, leaving 6 bases of the junction unmatched. The CDR3 region is CSVTPGGTEAFF. Written as DNA, the CDR3 is TGCAGCGTCACCCCAGGGGGGACTGAAGCTTTCTTT.

This chain joins TRBV6-5 and TRBJ2-1; 8 bases are shared with TRBD2. CDR1 and CDR2 (germline): MNHEY, SVGAGI. The V segment lost 4 bases and the J segment 6 bases; nucleotides outside the gene matches: 2. The CDR3 extends over 13 amino acids. CDR3 region: CASSLLAGNEQFF. In DNA, the CDR3 is TGTGCCAGCAGTTTGCTAGCGGGCAATGAGCAGTTCTTC.

The chain recombines TRBV9 with TRBJ2-2; TRBD2 might be the D (6 bases). The V end lost 0 bases, the J end lost 5 bases, and 11 bases lay between the germline ends. Germline V gene lookup returns CDR1 SGDLS and CDR2 YYNGEE. The CDR3 sequence is 15 residues long. The CDR3 region has the DNA TGTGCCAGCAGCGTAGGGGAGGCCGAAACCGGGGAGCTGTTTTTT. This sequence encodes CASSVGEAETGELFF.

This chain links TRBV4-1 with TRBJ2-5; the match to TRBD1 covers 9 bases. The J call may be wrong; the DNA end is better matched by TRBJ2-7. CDR1 is MGHRA and CDR2 is YSYEKL in the germline V gene. CDR3 length: 16 amino acids. The CDR3 spells CASSPHGTGIAFEQYF. The CDR3 DNA follows: TGCGCCAGCAGCCCGCACGGGACAGGGATCGCGTTCGAGCAGTACTTC.